The sequence of this T cell receptor beta chain was determined in a study of T cell responses to AZD1222 COVID-19 vaccine. Study-wide findings and caveats: Targets within unmutated variant regions were reportedly found for nearly half of spike-specific TCRs.

Germline assignment: CDR1 KGHSH and CDR2 LQKENI. After removal of 3 bases from V and 11 bases from J, the junction contained 7 bases not matched to a gene. This CDR3 region has 15 residues. Concerning this clone itself: The target antigen is unknown.

The repertoire was sequenced with immunoSEQ multiplex PCR; TCRdb's copy has only in-frame clones and lacks some. Found here are 130,000 to 150,000 clones, about 91% of them singletons; the top ten hold approximately 3.6%. The sequence was obtained from an adult in good health. J is TRBJ1-6 and V is TRBV18, with 10 bases identical to TRBD1. Sequencing used peripheral blood, obtained on day 0 of MenACWY control vaccination. The CDR3 sequence: CASSPRQGAQAPLHF. In DNA, the CDR3 is TGTGCCAGCTCACCGCGACAGGGGGCACAGGCACCCCTCCACTTT.